The T cell receptor beta chain described here comes from a study of OX40 agonist ivuxolimab in advanced cancers. About the study: Antecedent anti-PD-1, anti-PD-L1 or anti-CTLA-4 therapy was permissible, with roughly 36% having received some.

Clones were sequenced by immunoSEQ multiplex PCR, and TCRdb holds only the in-frame ones, with some missing. The table shows 75,000 to 100,000 clones, with roughly 90% occurring only once. This clone was seen more than once but under ten times. The CDR3 has 12 amino acids. The V end was cut by 8 bases, the J end by 5 bases, with 15 bases between. The V gene's germline CDR1 is SQVTM and CDR2 ANQGSEA. This TCR was recovered from an adult with an advanced solid tumor such as melanoma, head and neck, liver or kidney cancer. The chain joins TRBV29-1 to TRBJ1-1, with D perhaps matching TRBD1 (5 bases). The source was CD4+ or CD8+ T cells sorted from blood, collected in a trial of the OX40 agonist ivuxolimab. CDR3: CSTLTERTEAFF. As DNA, the CDR3 is TGCAGCACCCTGACAGAGAGGACTGAAGCTTTCTTT. Together with reference TRBV29-1 and TRBJ1-1, the CDR3 gives the full variable domain: SAVISQKPSRDICQRGTSLTIQCQVDSQVTMMFWYRQQPGQSLTLIATANQGSEATYESGFVIDKFPISRPNLTFSTLTVSNMSPEDSSIYLCSTLTERTEAFFGQGTRLTVV.